The 5 T cell receptor beta chains listed next were all sequenced from one sample in a study of neurological immune-mediated disorders. TCRdb re-called the 5' RACE reads with MiXCR, one entry per CDR3 protein. There are approximately 25,000 distinct CDR3 sequences in the sample; approximately 21% occur only once, and approximately 16% lies in the top ten. Input material: PBMCs. The receptors were sampled from a woman aged 55-70 years in good health.

This clonotype has at least ten counts. V gene TRBV7-8 combines with J gene TRBJ2-2, with 9 bases fitting TRBD2. Germline loops: CDR1 SGHVS, CDR2 FQNEAQ. J gave up 6 bases and V 3 bases, and 8 bases lay outside the gene matches. CDR3 length: 16 amino acids. Written as DNA, the CDR3 is TGTGCCAGCAGCTTTAGAGCGGGGGGTTCCTCCGGGGAGCTGTTTTTT. It translates to CASSFRAGGSSGELFF.

This clonotype was seen at least ten times. The V and J genes are TRBV5-1 and TRBJ2-7, with 11 bases fitting TRBD2. V gave up 3 bases and J gave up 5 bases; unmatched junction bases: 7. This CDR3 is 15 amino acids long. Germline CDR1 is SGHRS and CDR2 is YFSETQ. The CDR3 spells CASSSASGRYDEQYF. The CDR3 bases are TGCGCCAGCAGCTCGGCTAGCGGGAGGTACGACGAGCAGTACTTC.

The table lists this clonotype with many counts. This sequence joins TRBV20-1 and TRBJ1-5; weak D call: TRBD1 (6 bases). V dropped 5 bases and J dropped 0 bases, with 11 bases sitting between them. The CDR3 runs 14 residues. The V gene's germline CDR1 is DFQATT and CDR2 SNEGSKA (reference sequence). CDR3 sequence reads: CSARGGYSNQPQHF. The CDR3 coding sequence is TGCAGTGCTCGGGGGGGCTATAGCAATCAGCCCCAGCATTTT.

Ten or more counts support this clonotype. The chain joins TRBV14 to TRBJ2-1; 10 positions match TRBD1. Trimming removed 4 bases from V and 5 bases from J; junction bases left unmatched: 2. The CDR3 contains 14 residues. Germline V gives CDR1 SGHDN, CDR2 FVKESK. The CDR3 DNA is TGTGCCAGCAGCCGTGACAGGGGGCACAATGAGCAGTTCTTC. It codes for CASSRDRGHNEQFF. The variable domain in full, with the rest retrieved from reference TRBV14 and TRBJ2-1, is EAGVTQFPSHSVIEKGQTVTLRCDPISGHDNLYWYRRVMGKEIKFLLHFVKESKQDESGMPNNRFLAERTGGTYSTLKVQPAELEDSGVYFCASSRDRGHNEQFFGPGTRLTVL.

This clonotype was found many times. The chain is built from TRBV5-1 and TRBJ1-1; TRBD1 is a possible D gene (5 bases). Germline assignment: CDR1 SGHRS and CDR2 YFSETQ. Trimming took off 6 bases at V and 3 bases at J, with 18 bases between the two ends. The CDR3 length is 15 residues. The CDR3 DNA sequence: TGCGCCAGCAAGGGGACTCACCGCGGGGACACTGAAGCTTTCTTT. Encoded protein: CASKGTHRGDTEAFF.